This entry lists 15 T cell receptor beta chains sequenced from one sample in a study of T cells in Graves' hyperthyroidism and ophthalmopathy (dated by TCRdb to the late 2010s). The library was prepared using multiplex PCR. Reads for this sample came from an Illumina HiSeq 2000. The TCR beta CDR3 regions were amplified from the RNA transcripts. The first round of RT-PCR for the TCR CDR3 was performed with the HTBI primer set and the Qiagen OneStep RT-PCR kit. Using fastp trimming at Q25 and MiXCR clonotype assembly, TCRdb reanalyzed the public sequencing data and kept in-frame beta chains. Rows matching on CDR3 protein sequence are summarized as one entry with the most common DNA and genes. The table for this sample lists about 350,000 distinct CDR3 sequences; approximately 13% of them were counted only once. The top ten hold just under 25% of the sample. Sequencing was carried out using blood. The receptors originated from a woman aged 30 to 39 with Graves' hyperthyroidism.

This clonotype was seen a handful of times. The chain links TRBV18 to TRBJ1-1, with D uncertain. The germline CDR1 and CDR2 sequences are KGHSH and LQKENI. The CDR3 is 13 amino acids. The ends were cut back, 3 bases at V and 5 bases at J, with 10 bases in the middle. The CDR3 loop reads CASSPGRETEAFF. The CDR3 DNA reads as TGTGCCAGCTCACCCGGACGGGAGACTGAAGCTTTCTTT.

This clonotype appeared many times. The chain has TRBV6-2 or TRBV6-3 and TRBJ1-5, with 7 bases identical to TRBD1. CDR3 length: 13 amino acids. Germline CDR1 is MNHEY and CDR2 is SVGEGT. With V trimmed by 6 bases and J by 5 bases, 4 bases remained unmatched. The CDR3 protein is CASRPQGYQPQHF. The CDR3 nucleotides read TGTGCCAGCAGACCACAGGGGTATCAGCCCCAGCATTTT.

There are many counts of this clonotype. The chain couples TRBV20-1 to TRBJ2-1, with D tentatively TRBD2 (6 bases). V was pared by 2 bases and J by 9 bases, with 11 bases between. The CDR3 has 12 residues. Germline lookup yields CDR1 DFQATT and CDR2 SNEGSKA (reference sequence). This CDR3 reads CSARIAEGEQFF. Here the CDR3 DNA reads TGCAGTGCTAGAATTGCGGAGGGTGAGCAGTTCTTC.

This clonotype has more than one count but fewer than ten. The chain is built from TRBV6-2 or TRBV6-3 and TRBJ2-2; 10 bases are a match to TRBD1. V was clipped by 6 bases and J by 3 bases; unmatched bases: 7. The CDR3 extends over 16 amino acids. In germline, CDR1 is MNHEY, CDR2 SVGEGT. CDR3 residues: CASRPLGTGDTGELFF. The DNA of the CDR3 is TGTGCCAGCAGGCCCCTTGGGACAGGGGACACCGGGGAGCTGTTTTTT.

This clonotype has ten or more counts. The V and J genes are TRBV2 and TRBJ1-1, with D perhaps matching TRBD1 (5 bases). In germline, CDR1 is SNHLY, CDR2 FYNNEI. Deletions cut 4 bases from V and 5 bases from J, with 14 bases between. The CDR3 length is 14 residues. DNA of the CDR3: TGTGCCAGCAGTGGACAGTACCCTGGGACTGAAGCTTTCTTT. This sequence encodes CASSGQYPGTEAFF.

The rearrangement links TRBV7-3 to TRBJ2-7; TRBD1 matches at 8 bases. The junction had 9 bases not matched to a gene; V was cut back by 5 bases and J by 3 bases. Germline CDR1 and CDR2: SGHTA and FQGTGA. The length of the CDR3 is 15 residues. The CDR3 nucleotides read TGTGCCAGCAGCACCGACGGGACAGGCTACTACGAGCAGTACTTC. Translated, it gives CASSTDGTGYYEQYF.

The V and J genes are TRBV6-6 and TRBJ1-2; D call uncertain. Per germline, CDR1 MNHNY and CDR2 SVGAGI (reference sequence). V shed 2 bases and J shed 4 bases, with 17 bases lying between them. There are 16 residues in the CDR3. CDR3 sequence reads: CASSYRRRASIYGYTF. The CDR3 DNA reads TGTGCCAGCAGTTACCGTCGTCGGGCCAGCATCTATGGCTACACCTTC.

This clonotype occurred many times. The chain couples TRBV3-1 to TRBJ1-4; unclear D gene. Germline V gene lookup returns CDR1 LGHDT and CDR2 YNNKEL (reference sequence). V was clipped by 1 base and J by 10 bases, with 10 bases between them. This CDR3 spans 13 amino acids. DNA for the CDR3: TGTGCCAGCAGCCAAGGGGCCGGCGGAAAACTGTTTTTT. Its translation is CASSQGAGGKLFF. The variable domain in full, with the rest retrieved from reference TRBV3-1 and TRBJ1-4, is DTAVSQTPKYLVTQMGNDKSIKCEQNLGHDTMYWYKQDSKKFLKIMFSYNNKELIINETVPNRFSPKSPDKAHLNLHINSLELGDSAVYFCASSQGAGGKLFFGSGTQLSVL.

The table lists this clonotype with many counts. CDR3 sequence reads: CASSQRLRSYEQYF. The CDR3, as DNA: TGTGCCAGCAGCCAGAGACTCCGGTCCTACGAGCAGTACTTC. The J gene is TRBJ2-7, the V gene TRBV9; D unclear. Trimming shortened V by 4 bases and J by 1 base, and 12 bases separated the two germline ends. Germline values: CDR1 SGDLS, CDR2 YYNGEE. This CDR3 contains 14 residues. Using reference TRBV9 and TRBJ2-7 for the parts outside the CDR3, the full variable domain is DSGVTQTPKHLITATGQRVTLRCSPRSGDLSVYWYQQSLDQGLQFLIQYYNGEERAKGNILERFSAQQFPDLHSELNLSSLELGDSALYFCASSQRLRSYEQYFGPGTRLTVT.

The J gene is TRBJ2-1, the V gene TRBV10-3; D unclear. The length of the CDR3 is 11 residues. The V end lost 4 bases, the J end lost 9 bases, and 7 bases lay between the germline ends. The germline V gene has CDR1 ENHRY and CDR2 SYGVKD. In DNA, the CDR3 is TGTGCCATCAGTGCGCGAGGTGAGCAGTTCTTC. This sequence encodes CAISARGEQFF.

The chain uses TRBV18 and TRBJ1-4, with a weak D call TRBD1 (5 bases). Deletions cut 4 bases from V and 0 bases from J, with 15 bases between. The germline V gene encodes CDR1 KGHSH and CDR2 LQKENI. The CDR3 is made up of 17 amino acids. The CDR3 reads CASSLGTAVATNEKLFF. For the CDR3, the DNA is TGTGCCAGCTCACTAGGGACGGCTGTTGCAACTAATGAAAAACTGTTTTTT.

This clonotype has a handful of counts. Here the CDR3 reads CASRFPTGVFTF. CDR3 nucleotides: TGTGCCAGCAGATTTCCGACAGGGGTGTTCACCTTC. This sequence joins TRBV7-8 and TRBJ1-2, with 8 bases matching TRBD1. Per the germline V gene, CDR1 is SGHVS and CDR2 is FQNEAQ. The CDR3 is 12 residues long. The V gene end was trimmed by 6 bases and the J gene end by 13 bases; junction bases not matched to a gene: 10.

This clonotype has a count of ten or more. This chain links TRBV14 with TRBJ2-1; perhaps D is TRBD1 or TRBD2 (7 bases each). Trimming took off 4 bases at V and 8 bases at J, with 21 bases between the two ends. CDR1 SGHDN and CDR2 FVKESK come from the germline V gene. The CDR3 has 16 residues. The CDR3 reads CASSPMDGGGGYEQFF. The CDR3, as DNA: TGTGCCAGCAGCCCCATGGACGGGGGAGGGGGCTATGAGCAGTTCTTC.

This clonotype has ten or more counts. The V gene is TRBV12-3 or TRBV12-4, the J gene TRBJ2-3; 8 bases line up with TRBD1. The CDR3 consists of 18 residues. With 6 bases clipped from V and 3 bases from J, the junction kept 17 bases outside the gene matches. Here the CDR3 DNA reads TGTGCCAGCAGCTTCCGACAGGGGTGGCTCCTCGCGACAGATACGCAGTATTTT. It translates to CASSFRQGWLLATDTQYF.

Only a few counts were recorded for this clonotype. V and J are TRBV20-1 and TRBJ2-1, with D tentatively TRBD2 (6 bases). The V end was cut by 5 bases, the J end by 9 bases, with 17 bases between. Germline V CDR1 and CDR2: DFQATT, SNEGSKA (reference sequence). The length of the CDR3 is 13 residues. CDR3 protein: CSASLTSRGEQFF. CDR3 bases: TGCAGTGCTTCATTGACTAGTCGGGGTGAGCAGTTCTTC.